Shown below are 32 T cell receptor beta chains from a single sample sequenced in a study of T cell responses to AZD1222 COVID-19 vaccine. Profiled with immunoSEQ multiplex PCR; TCRdb holds only in-frame clones, not every one. The sample includes some 79,000 clones, 80% of them seen just once. This sample comprised peripheral blood, obtained 28 days after the second AZD1222 dose. The receptors originated from an adult who received the AZD1222 COVID-19 vaccine.

The chain links TRBV6-5 to TRBJ1-2; D is uncertain. Trimming left V 2 bases short and J 2 bases short, with 6 bases between. Germline V CDR1 and CDR2: MNHEY, SVGAGI. The CDR3 length is 13 residues. CDR3 in amino acids: CASSYGINYGYTF. CDR3 bases: TGTGCCAGCAGTTACGGGATAAACTATGGCTACACCTTC.

The V and J genes are TRBV19 and TRBJ2-3; no definite D call. Between the trimmed V and J ends, which lost 3 bases and 0 bases, there was a span of 10 bases. Germline CDR1 is LNHDA and CDR2 is SQIVND (reference sequence). This CDR3 has 15 residues. The CDR3 protein is CASSIPTRSTDTQYF. The CDR3 bases are TGTGCCAGTAGTATCCCGACACGGAGCACAGATACGCAGTATTTT.

This chain uses TRBV30 with TRBJ1-2; tentatively, D is TRBD1 (6 bases). This CDR3 region has 16 residues. With 2 bases removed from V and 8 bases from J, the gap between germline ends came to 24 bases. The germline gives CDR1 GTSNPN, CDR2 SVGIG (reference sequence). CDR3 coding DNA: TGTGCCTGGAGTTCTCTCCTGACAGGTCTTTATGCGGGCTACACCTTC. Translated: CAWSSLLTGLYAGYTF.

The gene calls are TRBV10-1 and TRBJ2-5; unclear D gene. This CDR3 has 14 amino acids. V was trimmed by 3 bases and J by 5 bases, leaving 13 bases between them. Per the germline V gene, CDR1 is WNHNN and CDR2 is SYGVQD (reference sequence). The CDR3 here is CASSERTGAETQYF. For the CDR3, the DNA is TGCGCCAGCAGTGAACGTACCGGAGCGGAGACCCAGTACTTC.

The genes are TRBV18 and TRBJ1-6, with 10 bases identical to TRBD1. J gave up 6 bases and V 3 bases, and 8 bases lay outside the gene matches. The CDR3 has 17 residues. The germline V gene has CDR1 KGHSH and CDR2 LQKENI. In DNA form, the CDR3 reads TGTGCCAGCTCACCCGCCGTGGGACAGGGGTTTAATTCACCCCTCCACTTT. This codes for CASSPAVGQGFNSPLHF.

In its sample, this clone was seen a few times. The chain couples TRBV4-3 to TRBJ1-3; unclear D gene. Germline V gene lookup returns CDR1 LGHNA and CDR2 YSLEER. The CDR3 has 16 residues. Trimming removed 0 bases at V and 1 base at J, with 10 bases between. CDR3 protein: CASSQDWGLSGNTIYF. The CDR3 DNA sequence: TGCGCCAGCAGCCAAGACTGGGGTCTTTCTGGAAACACCATATATTTT.

A single count supports this clone. The genes are TRBV21-1 and TRBJ2-1. TRBV21-1 is a pseudogene. The CDR3 length is 13 residues. This CDR3 reads CASSNYLGNEQFF. The CDR3 coding sequence is TGTGCCAGCAGCAATTACCTAGGGAATGAGCAGTTCTTC.

J is TRBJ1-1 and V is TRBV14; 8 bases line up with TRBD1. CDR3 size: 14 residues. The J segment lost 12 bases and the V segment lost 1 base, leaving 10 bases of the junction unmatched. Looked up from germline, CDR1 is SGHDN and CDR2 is FVKESK. As DNA, the CDR3 is TGTGCCAGCAGCCAAGCCAGGGACAGGTTATTGTCTTTCTTT. It yields the protein CASSQARDRLLSFF.

V usage is TRBV19 and J usage is TRBJ2-1, with TRBD1 identical over 7 bases. V dropped 5 bases and J dropped 4; count of bases not matched to a gene: 14. The germline V gene has CDR1 LNHDA and CDR2 SQIVND (reference sequence). The CDR3 is 17 amino acids. In DNA form, the CDR3 reads TGTGCCAGTAGTCCACCGACCACAGGGGTTCTATACAATGAGCAGTTCTTC. It yields the protein CASSPPTTGVLYNEQFF.

The rearrangement uses TRBV6-5 and TRBJ1-2; 10 bases are a match to TRBD1. V shed 6 bases and J 7 bases; nucleotides not matched to a gene: 11. Germline CDR1 and CDR2: MNHEY and SVGAGI. The CDR3 is made up of 15 amino acids. Here the CDR3 DNA reads TGTGCCAGCAGGGCTTGGACAGGGGGTTCCTCTGGCTACACCTTC. Translating it yields CASRAWTGGSSGYTF.

The chain is built from TRBV7-6 and TRBJ2-1; D call uncertain. The CDR3 is made up of 15 amino acids. Germline CDR1 is SGHVS and CDR2 is FNYEAQ. Trimming stripped 5 bases from V and 0 bases from J, with 11 bases between. The CDR3 reads CASSRGRYSYNEQFF. DNA for the CDR3: TGTGCCAGCAGCCGTGGACGTTACTCCTACAATGAGCAGTTCTTC.

The chain recombines TRBV6-5 with TRBJ2-2; TRBD2 agrees at 9 bases. Germline V gene data show CDR1 as MNHEY and CDR2 as SVGAGI. The CDR3 spans 14 residues. The V segment lost 5 bases and the J segment 3 bases; nucleotides outside the gene matches: 1. Here the CDR3 DNA reads TGTGCCAGCAGTCTAGCGGGGTACACCGGGGAGCTGTTTTTT. It yields the protein CASSLAGYTGELFF.

The chain uses TRBV19 and TRBJ2-5, with a weak D call TRBD2 (6 bases). Trimming cost V 5 bases and J 2 bases, with 15 bases left between them. Germline assignment: CDR1 LNHDA and CDR2 SQIVND (reference sequence). The CDR3 runs to 15 residues. CDR3 DNA: TGTGCCAGTAGTCCCTATCTCGGGGGTCAAGAGACCCAGTACTTC. Its protein product is CASSPYLGGQETQYF.

This clone was seen once. This chain links TRBV7-2 with TRBJ2-2; D may be TRBD2 (6 bases). The ends were cut back, 3 bases at V and 1 base at J, with 12 bases in the middle. The germline V gene encodes CDR1 SGHTA and CDR2 FQGNSA. The CDR3 is 16 amino acids. CDR3 bases: TGTGCCAGCAGCTTCCGGGGAGCGGGGAACACCGGGGAGCTGTTTTTT. This codes for CASSFRGAGNTGELFF. Combining the CDR3 with reference TRBV7-2 and TRBJ2-2 gives the whole variable domain GAGVSQSPSNKVTEKGKDVELRCDPISGHTALYWYRQSLGQGLEFLIYFQGNSAPDKSGLPSDRFSAERTGGSVSTLTIQRTQQEDSAVYLCASSFRGAGNTGELFFGEGSRLTVL.

This rearrangement joins TRBV11-1 to TRBJ2-2; D gene uncertain. Trimming stripped 5 bases from V and 4 bases from J, with 11 bases between. The CDR3 is made up of 14 amino acids. Germline V gives CDR1 SGHAT, CDR2 FQDESV (reference sequence). CDR3 bases: TGTGCCAGCAGCCATCCGGCAGGCACCGGGGAGCTGTTTTTT. Its protein is CASSHPAGTGELFF.

The chain has TRBV10-3 and TRBJ1-6; the match to TRBD1 covers 8 bases. The V and J ends lost 8 bases and 7 bases, in that order; junction bases with no gene match: 7. Germline V gene data show CDR1 as ENHRY and CDR2 as SYGVKD. The CDR3 covers 14 residues. The CDR3 nucleotides are TGTGCCATCTACCCTGGACAGGGAAATTCACCCCTCCACTTT. It yields the protein CAIYPGQGNSPLHF.

The rearrangement links TRBV19 to TRBJ1-5; 8 nucleotides match TRBD1. The germline gives CDR1 LNHDA, CDR2 SQIVND (reference sequence). V was clipped by 4 bases and J by 5 bases; unmatched bases: 1. The CDR3 is 13 amino acids. Here the CDR3 reads CASSTGGHQPQHF. DNA of the CDR3: TGTGCCAGTAGTACAGGGGGCCATCAGCCCCAGCATTTT.

J is TRBJ1-2 and V is TRBV30; possibly TRBD1 for D (6 bases). The CDR3 is made up of 13 amino acids. Between the trimmed V and J ends, which lost 3 bases and 8 bases, there was a span of 16 bases. Germline V CDR1 and CDR2: GTSNPN, SVGIG (reference sequence). The CDR3: CAWSLRTDAGYTF. DNA of the CDR3: TGTGCCTGGAGCCTTCGGACAGATGCGGGCTACACCTTC.

The V gene is TRBV5-1, the J gene TRBJ2-3, with 8 bases identical to TRBD1. Per the germline V gene, CDR1 is SGHRS and CDR2 is YFSETQ. The CDR3 has 15 amino acids. V shed 8 bases and J 2 bases; nucleotides not matched to a gene: 10. The DNA for the CDR3 is TGCGCCAGTTTACAGGGGGTAACTACCACAGATACGCAGTATTTT. Residues: CASLQGVTTTDTQYF. The variable domain in full, with the rest retrieved from reference TRBV5-1 and TRBJ2-3, is KAGVTQTPRYLIKTRGQQVTLSCSPISGHRSVSWYQQTPGQGLQFLFEYFSETQRNKGNFPGRFSGRQFSNSRSEMNVSTLELGDSALYLCASLQGVTTTDTQYFGPGTRLTVL.

The chain couples TRBV2 to TRBJ2-7; D is undetermined. The CDR3 extends over 12 amino acids. Germline lookup yields CDR1 SNHLY and CDR2 FYNNEI. V dropped 4 bases and J dropped 1 base, with 5 bases sitting between them. CDR3 in DNA: TGTGCCAGCAGTGCCCCATCCTACGAGCAGTACTTC. This encodes CASSAPSYEQYF.

This clone was counted a few times. The rearrangement links TRBV6-5 to TRBJ2-1; D remains unclear. Germline CDR1 MNHEY, CDR2 SVGAGI. The CDR3 has 15 amino acids. The V gene lost 4 bases and the J gene lost 1 base, with 11 bases spanning the gap. As DNA, the CDR3 is TGTGCCAGCAGTTCCCCTCCCCCGTCCTACAATGAGCAGTTCTTC. Translated, it gives CASSSPPPSYNEQFF.

This CDR3 reads CASSLQGTDTQYF. In nucleotides, the CDR3 is TGTGCCAGCAGCTTACAGGGCACAGATACGCAGTATTTT. The rearrangement joins TRBV5-4 to TRBJ2-3; tentative D call: TRBD1 (5 bases). CDR1 is SGHNT, CDR2 YYREEE, per germline (reference sequence). The length of the CDR3 is 13 residues. The ends were cut back, 2 bases at V and 1 base at J, with 5 bases in the middle.

The chain uses TRBV19 and TRBJ1-3; D remains ambiguous. V gave up 10 bases and J gave up 0 bases, with 13 bases separating them. Germline V gene data show CDR1 as LNHDA and CDR2 as SQIVND (reference sequence). The CDR3 contains 14 residues. The CDR3 protein is CATKQQYSGNTIYF. CDR3 bases: TGTGCCACCAAGCAGCAATACTCTGGAAACACCATATATTTT.

The rearrangement links TRBV28 to TRBJ1-5; weak D call: TRBD1 (5 bases). Trimming shortened V by 3 bases and J by 0 bases, and 12 bases separated the two germline ends. CDR3 length: 16 residues. Germline-derived CDR1 and CDR2 are MDHEN and SYDVKM. CDR3 bases: TGTGCCAGCAGTTTGCTGGGCAGGGCTAGCAATCAGCCCCAGCATTTT. Translated, it gives CASSLLGRASNQPQHF.

V and J are TRBV19 and TRBJ1-2; no firm D call. Trimming cost V 5 bases and J 4 bases, with 14 bases left between them. The CDR3 runs 14 residues. Germline values: CDR1 LNHDA, CDR2 SQIVND (reference sequence). CDR3 sequence (DNA): TGTGCCAGTAGTCCGCCGAAACAGCCCTATGGCTACACCTTC. Encoded protein: CASSPPKQPYGYTF.

This clone was seen repeatedly, ten times or more. The J gene is TRBJ2-7, the V gene TRBV4-3; 9 bases line up with TRBD1. The CDR3 has 15 residues. The V and J ends lost 1 base and 3 bases, in that order; junction bases with no gene match: 4. CDR1 LGHNA and CDR2 YSLEER come from the germline V gene. CDR3 DNA: TGCGCCAGCAGCCAAGGGGGACAGGGTTACTACGAGCAGTACTTC. Encoded protein: CASSQGGQGYYEQYF.

The CDR3 nucleotides read TGTGCCAGCAGCTTATCGGGGAGGGATACGCAGTATTTT. Protein: CASSLSGRDTQYF. V gene TRBV7-9 combines with J gene TRBJ2-3; D might be TRBD2 (6 bases). CDR3 length: 13 residues. The V end was cut by 2 bases, the J end by 6 bases, with 9 bases between. The V gene's germline CDR1 is SEHNR and CDR2 FQNEAQ (reference sequence).

The rearrangement joins TRBV28 to TRBJ1-2; the D is unclear. CDR1 and CDR2 (germline): MDHEN, SYDVKM. With 2 bases removed from V and 10 bases from J, the gap between germline ends came to 8 bases. CDR3 size: 11 residues. The CDR3 reads CASSLGLFYTF. The DNA of the CDR3 is TGTGCCAGCAGTTTAGGGTTATTCTACACCTTC.

This chain uses TRBV4-1 with TRBJ2-6, with D perhaps matching TRBD1 or TRBD2 (6 bases each). This CDR3 comprises 19 residues. Between the trimmed V and J ends, which lost 0 bases and 0 bases, there was a span of 15 bases. Per germline, CDR1 MGHRA and CDR2 YSYEKL. The CDR3 loop reads CASSQDRDSGASGANVLTF. The DNA of the CDR3 is TGCGCCAGCAGCCAAGATCGGGACTCAGGGGCCTCTGGGGCCAACGTCCTGACTTTC.

V gene TRBV7-2 combines with J gene TRBJ2-5, with D unclear. The CDR3 runs to 12 residues. V was pared by 2 bases and J by 4 bases, with 5 bases between. The germline CDR1 and CDR2 sequences are SGHTA and FQGNSA. The CDR3 region has the DNA TGTGCCAGCAGCTTAAAGACAGAGACCCAGTACTTC. Translation gives CASSLKTETQYF.

The V gene is TRBV15, the J gene TRBJ2-1, with 12 bases that match TRBD1. This CDR3 has 17 residues. V lost 0 bases to trimming and J lost 9 bases; unmatched junction nucleotides: 9. CDR1 is LNHNV and CDR2 is YYDKDF in the germline V gene (reference sequence). DNA of the CDR3: TGTGCCACCAGCAGAGAGTTGGGGACAGGGGGCGCGGGTGAGCAGTTCTTC. Encoded protein: CATSRELGTGGAGEQFF.

The V gene is TRBV3-1 (or the pseudogene TRBV3-2), the J gene TRBJ1-2; D gene uncertain. Germline CDR1 is LGHDT and CDR2 is YNNKEL (reference sequence). The ends were cut back, 4 bases at V and 2 bases at J, with 8 bases in the middle. This CDR3 contains 13 residues. The CDR3 here is CASSPPGNYGYTF. The CDR3 bases are TGTGCCAGCAGCCCCCCCGGGAACTATGGCTACACCTTC.